The 31 T cell receptor beta chains below were found in one sample sequenced in a study of monozygotic twins with inflammatory bowel disease. Following a re-call of the 5' RACE reads, TCRdb has one entry per CDR3 protein and lacks DNA. This table holds nearly 450,000 distinct CDR3 sequences. The source material was blood. The receptors originated from a human donor with ulcerative colitis or Crohn's disease, or a healthy co-twin of an affected twin (not recorded which).

This chain joins TRBV5-1 and TRBJ2-1; TCRdb reports TRBD1, a call that lacks DNA to check it against. CDR1 SGHRS and CDR2 YFSETQ come from the germline V gene. CDR3 length: 15 amino acids. The CDR3 region is CASSRTGTGVHEQFF. The full variable domain, completed using reference TRBV5-1 and TRBJ2-1, is KAGVTQTPRYLIKTRGQQVTLSCSPISGHRSVSWYQQTPGQGLQFLFEYFSETQRNKGNFPGRFSGRQFSNSRSEMNVSTLELGDSALYLCASSRTGTGVHEQFFGPGTRLTVL.

This rearrangement joins TRBV2 to TRBJ1-5; TCRdb outputs TRBD1, but without DNA this stays unchecked. CDR3 length: 14 amino acids. Germline V gene data show CDR1 as SNHLY and CDR2 as FYNNEI. CDR3: CASSTGDGNQPQHF.

The V gene is TRBV28, the J gene TRBJ2-3; TCRdb selects TRBD2, and the lack of DNA leaves this call unchecked. CDR3 length: 16 residues. Germline V lookup: CDR1 MDHEN, CDR2 SYDVKM. The CDR3 sequence is CASSLSGLAGGDTQYF.

The chain joins TRBV5-5 to TRBJ2-5; TCRdb names TRBD1, which stays unverified in the absence of DNA. Germline assignment: CDR1 SGHKS and CDR2 YYEKEE (reference sequence). This CDR3 spans 12 amino acids. This CDR3 is CASKKTEETQYF.

The CDR3 sequence: CASSSTLAGSGNNEQFF. The V and J genes are TRBV7-2 and TRBJ2-1; TCRdb picks TRBD2, but there is no DNA to check that call. Germline lookup yields CDR1 SGHTA and CDR2 FQGNSA. This CDR3 has 17 amino acids.

The chain combines TRBV5-5 with TRBJ2-3. The CDR3 has 13 amino acids. The germline CDR1 and CDR2 sequences are SGHKS and YYEKEE (reference sequence). The CDR3 sequence is CASSLAILDTQYF.

The chain has TRBV12-3 or TRBV12-4 and TRBJ2-1; TCRdb gives TRBD2 as the D gene, but with no DNA this cannot be confirmed. The CDR3 sequence is 18 residues long. The CDR3 sequence is CASSHRTSGLLSYNEQFF.

The chain employs TRBV15 and TRBJ2-1; with no DNA, the TCRdb D assignment of TRBD1 cannot be verified. The CDR3 totals 14 residues. The germline V gene encodes CDR1 LNHNV and CDR2 YYDKDF (reference sequence). The CDR3: CATSRSSGVGEQFF.

The chain recombines TRBV20-1 with TRBJ2-3; the TRBD1 assignment by TCRdb is unverifiable without DNA. Per germline, CDR1 DFQATT and CDR2 SNEGSKA (reference sequence). The CDR3 contains 15 residues. CDR3 region: CSAPWRGASTDTQYF.

J is TRBJ2-7 and V is TRBV5-5; there is no DNA to check the TCRdb D call of TRBD1. The CDR3 consists of 16 residues. Germline-derived CDR1 and CDR2 are SGHKS and YYEKEE (reference sequence). CDR3 sequence: CASSRRSGTGAYEQYF.

The J gene is TRBJ1-2, the V gene TRBV9; without DNA, the TCRdb call of TRBD1 cannot be checked. The CDR3 loop spans 15 amino acids. From germline, CDR1 is SGDLS and CDR2 YYNGEE. This CDR3 reads CASSVVGGPYYGYTF.

The chain uses TRBV7-2 and TRBJ2-1; TCRdb selects TRBD2, and the lack of DNA leaves this call unchecked. CDR1 and CDR2 from the germline V gene are SGHTA and FQGNSA. The CDR3 spans 16 residues. The CDR3 sequence: CASSSWGVGLVDEQFF. The whole variable domain, filled in from reference TRBV7-2 and TRBJ2-1, reads GAGVSQSPSNKVTEKGKDVELRCDPISGHTALYWYRQSLGQGLEFLIYFQGNSAPDKSGLPSDRFSAERTGGSVSTLTIQRTQQEDSAVYLCASSSWGVGLVDEQFFGPGTRLTVL.

The V call is TRBV4-1, the J call TRBJ2-7; TCRdb proposes TRBD1, but this gene call is untestable without DNA. Germline CDR1 reads MGHRA; CDR2 reads YSYEKL. This CDR3 is 14 amino acids long. The CDR3: CASSQEGVAYEQYF.

The V call is TRBV30, the J call TRBJ1-1. The CDR3 is made up of 12 amino acids. Looked up from germline, CDR1 is GTSNPN and CDR2 is SVGIG (reference sequence). This CDR3 is CAWGILNTEAFF.

This chain connects TRBV5-4 to TRBJ1-2; TCRdb selects TRBD1, and the lack of DNA leaves this call unchecked. Germline CDR1 SGHNT, CDR2 YYREEE (reference sequence). The CDR3 spans 14 residues. The chain's CDR3 is CASSPGQTHYGYTF. Full variable domain (rest looked up from reference TRBV5-4 and TRBJ1-2): ETGVTQSPTHLIKTRGQQVTLRCSSQSGHNTVSWYQQALGQGPQFIFQYYREEENGRGNFPPRFSGLQFPNYSSELNVNALELDDSALYLCASSPGQTHYGYTFGSGTRLTVV.

V and J are TRBV20-1 and TRBJ1-3. CDR1 is DFQATT and CDR2 is SNEGSKA in the germline V gene (reference sequence). The CDR3 is made up of 15 amino acids. The CDR3 is CSAKSAKSSGNTIYF.

V usage is TRBV15 and J usage is TRBJ2-3. The length of the CDR3 is 16 residues. Looked up from germline, CDR1 is LNHNV and CDR2 is YYDKDF (reference sequence). CDR3 sequence: CATSRGTYTSTDTQYF.

The rearrangement links TRBV12-3 or TRBV12-4 to TRBJ2-1; the D call of TRBD1 rests on TCRdb alone, since no DNA is present to check it. The CDR3 totals 13 residues. CDR3 region: CASSLVGGSEQFF.

This chain joins TRBV7-9 and TRBJ2-7; the D gene TCRdb calls, TRBD1, cannot be checked with no DNA. Per the germline V gene, CDR1 is SEHNR and CDR2 is FQNEAQ (reference sequence). The CDR3 has 14 residues. CDR3 in amino acids: CASSLSRDRGEQYF.

J is TRBJ2-1 and V is TRBV3-1. The CDR3 loop spans 13 amino acids. Germline assignment: CDR1 LGHDT and CDR2 YNNKEL (reference sequence). CDR3 residues: CASSQDGRSEQFF.

The chain combines TRBV2 with TRBJ2-1; without DNA, the TCRdb call of TRBD2 cannot be checked. The germline gives CDR1 SNHLY, CDR2 FYNNEI. The CDR3 covers 16 residues. The chain's CDR3 is CASSDGGGGAYNEQFF.

The chain recombines TRBV5-4 with TRBJ2-5. The length of the CDR3 is 14 residues. CDR1 and CDR2 (germline): SGHNT, YYREEE (reference sequence). This CDR3 reads CASSSERFQETQYF.

This sequence joins TRBV4-2 and TRBJ2-3. The CDR3 spans 12 residues. CDR1 and CDR2 from the germline V gene are LGHNA and YNFKEQ. The CDR3 loop is CASSQKTDTQYF.

The J gene is TRBJ1-2, the V gene TRBV12-3 or TRBV12-4. The CDR3 consists of 12 residues. CDR3 amino acids: CASRDLNYGYTF.

The chain is built from TRBV10-3 and TRBJ2-3. The CDR3 spans 13 residues. Germline V CDR1 and CDR2: ENHRY, SYGVKD. CDR3 residues: CAITGRSTDTQYF.

The V call is TRBV28, the J call TRBJ1-2. This CDR3 spans 17 amino acids. The germline V gene has CDR1 MDHEN and CDR2 SYDVKM. This chain's CDR3 is CASSLGSPGTAIYGYTF.

The chain carries TRBV5-1 and TRBJ2-1; checking the TCRdb D call of TRBD2 is not possible without DNA. Germline V gene sequence: CDR1 SGHRS, CDR2 YFSETQ. The CDR3 is made up of 16 amino acids. Here the CDR3 reads CASSSGRSGGMDEQFF.

The V gene is TRBV27, the J gene TRBJ2-2; TCRdb's D call, TRBD2, is unchecked because there is no DNA. Germline V gene sequence: CDR1 MNHEY, CDR2 SMNVEV (reference sequence). CDR3 length: 16 residues. CDR3 residues: CASSFGTSGSTGELFF.

The chain joins TRBV3-1 to TRBJ2-7; the TCRdb D gene call, TRBD1, has no DNA to confirm it. Germline-derived CDR1 and CDR2 are LGHDT and YNNKEL (reference sequence). The CDR3 runs 14 residues. The CDR3 sequence: CASSPLGQNYEQYF.

The chain links TRBV6-1 to TRBJ1-1; the D call from TCRdb, TRBD1, cannot be confirmed without DNA. The CDR3 is 11 amino acids. From germline, CDR1 is MNHNS and CDR2 SASEGT. The CDR3 protein is CASTETGEAFF.

The rearrangement uses TRBV5-6 and TRBJ2-1; TCRdb's D call of TRBD1 is untestable without DNA. There are 16 residues in the CDR3. The germline gives CDR1 SGHDT, CDR2 YYEEEE. This CDR3 reads CASSPPGRGSYNEQFF.